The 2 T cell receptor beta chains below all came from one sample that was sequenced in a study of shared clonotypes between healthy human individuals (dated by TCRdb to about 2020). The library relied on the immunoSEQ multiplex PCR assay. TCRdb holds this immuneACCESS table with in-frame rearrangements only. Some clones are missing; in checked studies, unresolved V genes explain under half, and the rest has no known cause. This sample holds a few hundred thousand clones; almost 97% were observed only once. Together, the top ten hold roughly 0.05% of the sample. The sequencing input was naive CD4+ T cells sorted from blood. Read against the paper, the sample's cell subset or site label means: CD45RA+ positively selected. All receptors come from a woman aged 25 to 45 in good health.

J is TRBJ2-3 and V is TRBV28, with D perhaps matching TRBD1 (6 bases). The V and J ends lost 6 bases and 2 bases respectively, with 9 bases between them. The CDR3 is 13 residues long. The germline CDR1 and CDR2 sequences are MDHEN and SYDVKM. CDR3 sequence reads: CASSRGFTDTQYF. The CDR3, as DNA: TGTGCCAGCAGCAGGGGATTCACAGATACGCAGTATTTT.

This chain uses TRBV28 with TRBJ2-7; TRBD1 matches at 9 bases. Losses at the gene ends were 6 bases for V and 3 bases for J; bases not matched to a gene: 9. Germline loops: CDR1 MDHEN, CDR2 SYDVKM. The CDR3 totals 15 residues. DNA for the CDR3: TGTGCCAGCAGCTACCCCGGGACAGGGTACTACGAGCAGTACTTC. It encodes CASSYPGTGYYEQYF. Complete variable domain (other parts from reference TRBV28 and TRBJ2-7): DVKVTQSSRYLVKRTGEKVFLECVQDMDHENMFWYRQDPGLGLRLIYFSYDVKMKEKGDIPEGYSVSREKKERFSLILESASTNQTSMYLCASSYPGTGYYEQYFGPGTRLTVT.